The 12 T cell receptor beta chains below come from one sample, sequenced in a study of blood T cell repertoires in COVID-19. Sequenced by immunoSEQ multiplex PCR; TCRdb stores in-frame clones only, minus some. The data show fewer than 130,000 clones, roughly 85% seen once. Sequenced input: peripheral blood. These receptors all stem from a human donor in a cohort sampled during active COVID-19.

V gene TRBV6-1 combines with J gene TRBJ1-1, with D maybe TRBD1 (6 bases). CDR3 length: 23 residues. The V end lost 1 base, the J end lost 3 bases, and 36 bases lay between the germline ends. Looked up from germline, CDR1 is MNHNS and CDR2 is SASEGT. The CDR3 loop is CASSEGLGGGGRLRRYGDTEAFF. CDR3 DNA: TGTGCCAGCAGTGAAGGGCTCGGTGGGGGGGGCCGGTTACGAAGGTATGGTGACACTGAAGCTTTCTTT.

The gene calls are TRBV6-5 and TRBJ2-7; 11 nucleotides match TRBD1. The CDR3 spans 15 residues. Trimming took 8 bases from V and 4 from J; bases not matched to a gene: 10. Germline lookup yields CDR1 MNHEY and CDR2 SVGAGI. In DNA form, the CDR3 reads TGTGCCAGCGCGATTCGGGACAGGGGGACTTACGAGCAGTACTTC. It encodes CASAIRDRGTYEQYF.

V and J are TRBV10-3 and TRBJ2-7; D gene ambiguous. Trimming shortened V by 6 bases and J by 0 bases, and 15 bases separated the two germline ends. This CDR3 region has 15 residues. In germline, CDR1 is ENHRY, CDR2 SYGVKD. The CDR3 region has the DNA TGTGCCATCAGCGCCGCCTTAGAGAGCTCCTACGAGCAGTACTTC. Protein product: CAISAALESSYEQYF.

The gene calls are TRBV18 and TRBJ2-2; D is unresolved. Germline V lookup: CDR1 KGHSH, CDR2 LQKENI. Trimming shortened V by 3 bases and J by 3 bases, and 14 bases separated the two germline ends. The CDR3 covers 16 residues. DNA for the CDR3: TGTGCCAGCTCACCGCTGCGTGCGATGGACACCGGGGAGCTGTTTTTT. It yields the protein CASSPLRAMDTGELFF.

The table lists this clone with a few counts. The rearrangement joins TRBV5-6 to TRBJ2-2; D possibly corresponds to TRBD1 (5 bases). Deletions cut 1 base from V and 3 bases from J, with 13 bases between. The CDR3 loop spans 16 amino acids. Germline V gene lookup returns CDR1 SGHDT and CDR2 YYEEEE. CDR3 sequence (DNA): TGTGCCAGCAGCTTGTCTGGGGCAGAGGACACCGGGGAGCTGTTTTTT. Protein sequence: CASSLSGAEDTGELFF.

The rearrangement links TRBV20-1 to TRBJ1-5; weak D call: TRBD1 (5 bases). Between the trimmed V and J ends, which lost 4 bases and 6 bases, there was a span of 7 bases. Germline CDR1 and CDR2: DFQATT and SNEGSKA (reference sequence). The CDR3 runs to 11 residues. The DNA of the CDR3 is TGCAGTGCTACCGGGGGTCAGCCCCAGCATTTT. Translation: CSATGGQPQHF.

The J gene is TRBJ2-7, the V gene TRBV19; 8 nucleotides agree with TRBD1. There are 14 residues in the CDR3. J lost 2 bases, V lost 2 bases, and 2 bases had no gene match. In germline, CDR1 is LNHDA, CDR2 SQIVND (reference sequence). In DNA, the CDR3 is TGTGCCAGTAGTATACAGACAGGGGCCTACGAGCAGTACTTC. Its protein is CASSIQTGAYEQYF.

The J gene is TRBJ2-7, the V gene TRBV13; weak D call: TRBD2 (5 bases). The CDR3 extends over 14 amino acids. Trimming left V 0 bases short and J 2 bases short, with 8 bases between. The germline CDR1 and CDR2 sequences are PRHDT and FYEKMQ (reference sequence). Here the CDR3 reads CASSLGVGAYEQYF. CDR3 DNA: TGTGCCAGCAGCTTAGGGGTCGGGGCCTACGAGCAGTACTTC.

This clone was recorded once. The CDR3 DNA sequence: TGCGCCAGTTCCGGGGGGGGGACCACAGATACGCAGTATTTT. Translating gives CASSGGGTTDTQYF. The chain is built from TRBV5-1 and TRBJ2-3, with TRBD2 identical over 8 bases. Germline lookup yields CDR1 SGHRS and CDR2 YFSETQ. The CDR3 is 14 residues long. V shed 8 bases and J 2 bases; nucleotides not matched to a gene: 7.

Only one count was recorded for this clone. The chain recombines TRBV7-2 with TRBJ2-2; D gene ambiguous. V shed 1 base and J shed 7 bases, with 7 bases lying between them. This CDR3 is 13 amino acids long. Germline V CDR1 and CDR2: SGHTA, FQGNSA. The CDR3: CASSLVFLGELFF. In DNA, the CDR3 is TGTGCCAGCAGCTTAGTATTTCTCGGGGAGCTGTTTTTT.

The CDR3 coding sequence is TGTGCCAGCAGCCAAGGACAGTCGTATAATTCACCCCTCCACTTT. Protein: CASSQGQSYNSPLHF. V and J are TRBV4-2 and TRBJ1-6; tentatively, D is TRBD1 (5 bases). This CDR3 has 15 residues. V lost 1 base, J lost 4 bases, and 8 bases lay in between. The germline CDR1 and CDR2 sequences are LGHNA and YNFKEQ.

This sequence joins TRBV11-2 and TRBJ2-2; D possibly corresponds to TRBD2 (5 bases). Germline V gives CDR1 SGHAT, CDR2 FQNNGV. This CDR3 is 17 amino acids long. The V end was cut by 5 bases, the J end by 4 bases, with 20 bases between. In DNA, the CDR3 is TGTGCCAGCAGCCGCCCACCGGGCGGGCAGGTCACCGGGGAGCTGTTTTTT. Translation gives CASSRPPGGQVTGELFF.